Listed here are 11 T cell receptor beta chains from one sample, sequenced in a study of blood T cell repertoires in COVID-19. TCRdb keeps only in-frame clones here, not all; method: immunoSEQ multiplex PCR. The sample lists 650,000 to 800,000 clones; approximately 90% were seen once. Specimen: peripheral blood. These receptors were collected from a woman between 18 and 29 years old with acute or convalescent COVID-19.

CDR3 DNA: TGTGCCAGCAGCCGACAGGGCGCTAATGAAAAACTGTTTTTT. Residues: CASSRQGANEKLFF. The chain couples TRBV9 to TRBJ1-4; 7 nucleotides agree with TRBD1. Trimming cost V 4 bases and J 3 bases; bases outside gene matches: 3. Germline V gene sequence: CDR1 SGDLS, CDR2 YYNGEE. CDR3 length: 14 amino acids. Drawing the rest from reference TRBV9 and TRBJ1-4, the complete variable domain is DSGVTQTPKHLITATGQRVTLRCSPRSGDLSVYWYQQSLDQGLQFLIQYYNGEERAKGNILERFSAQQFPDLHSELNLSSLELGDSALYFCASSRQGANEKLFFGSGTQLSVL.

V and J are TRBV18 and TRBJ1-3; tentatively, D is TRBD1 (5 bases). Germline CDR1 reads KGHSH; CDR2 reads LQKENI. V was shortened by 3 bases and J by 0 bases, with 9 bases between the two germline ends. This CDR3 contains 15 residues. The CDR3 loop reads CASSPGGPSGNTIYF. CDR3 DNA sequence: TGTGCCAGCTCACCCGGGGGACCCTCTGGAAACACCATATATTTT.

The chain uses TRBV29-1 and TRBJ1-5; D gene uncertain. This CDR3 comprises 13 residues. Trimming removed 4 bases from V and 2 bases from J, with 9 bases in between. Germline V CDR1 and CDR2: SQVTM, ANQGSEA. CDR3 protein: CSVGGEGNQPQHF. Written as DNA, the CDR3 is TGCAGCGTTGGTGGGGAGGGCAATCAGCCCCAGCATTTT.

A single count supports this clone. The rearrangement uses TRBV27 and TRBJ1-1, with TRBD1 matching 7 bases. J was trimmed by 4 bases and V by 6 bases; bases with no gene match: 8. The germline V gene encodes CDR1 MNHEY and CDR2 SMNVEV (reference sequence). This CDR3 region has 14 residues. CDR3 loop: CASRLDRVGTEAFF. CDR3 sequence (DNA): TGTGCCAGCAGACTAGACAGGGTAGGCACTGAAGCTTTCTTT.

The chain uses TRBV5-8 and TRBJ2-2; 11 positions match TRBD2. The CDR3 consists of 17 residues. Per germline, CDR1 SGHTS and CDR2 YDEGEE. Trimming removed 6 bases from V and 0 bases from J; junction bases left unmatched: 7. The CDR3 bases are TGTGCCAGCACCGCACTAGCGGGGGCGACGAACACCGGGGAGCTGTTTTTT. As protein: CASTALAGATNTGELFF. The full variable domain, with the rest looked up from reference TRBV5-8 and TRBJ2-2, is EAGVTQSPTHLIKTRGQQATLRCSPISGHTSVYWYQQALGLGLQFLLWYDEGEERNRGNFPPRFSGRQFPNYSSELNVNALELEDSALYLCASTALAGATNTGELFFGEGSRLTVL.

Of note for this clone: This same CDR3 is encoded by further DNA sequences in the sample. The chain carries TRBV6-1 and TRBJ1-2; no clear D. With 2 bases removed from V and 0 bases from J, the gap between germline ends came to 4 bases. The CDR3 has 13 residues. Germline V lookup: CDR1 MNHNS, CDR2 SASEGT. DNA for the CDR3: TGTGCCAGCAGTGAAACAGCTAACTATGGCTACACCTTC. Its protein product is CASSETANYGYTF.

The V gene is TRBV7-8, the J gene TRBJ2-3, with a weak D call TRBD2 (6 bases). Germline V gene lookup returns CDR1 SGHVS and CDR2 FQNEAQ. The CDR3 contains 16 residues. Between the trimmed V and J ends, which lost 4 bases and 2 bases, there was a span of 16 bases. As DNA, the CDR3 is TGTGCCAGCAGCTGGAAACGACTGGGACTCACAGATACGCAGTATTTT. Protein: CASSWKRLGLTDTQYF.

V is TRBV27 and J is TRBJ2-3; D not resolved. CDR3 length: 12 amino acids. V was trimmed by 7 bases and J by 1 base, leaving 6 bases between them. The germline V gene has CDR1 MNHEY and CDR2 SMNVEV (reference sequence). CDR3 protein: CASISGTDTQYF. As DNA, the CDR3 is TGTGCCAGCATCTCAGGCACAGATACGCAGTATTTT.

CDR3 nucleotides: TGCGCCAGCAGCTTAACTAGCGGGGTCCAAGAGACCCAGTACTTC. Protein sequence: CASSLTSGVQETQYF. The rearrangement uses TRBV5-1 and TRBJ2-5; TRBD2 agrees at 10 bases. V was pared by 2 bases and J by 1 base, with 2 bases of the junction left unmatched. Germline-derived CDR1 and CDR2 are SGHRS and YFSETQ. This CDR3 is 15 amino acids long.

The chain links TRBV28 to TRBJ1-2, with 9 positions matching TRBD1. V lost 7 bases to trimming and J lost 4 bases; unmatched junction nucleotides: 16. The CDR3 runs 17 residues. The germline CDR1 and CDR2 sequences are MDHEN and SYDVKM. The CDR3 DNA reads TGTGCCAGCAATCAGAGACCCGGGACAGGGATGGGCTATGGCTACACCTTC. Translation gives CASNQRPGTGMGYGYTF.

The V gene is TRBV5-6, the J gene TRBJ1-2; no definite D call. The CDR3 is 13 residues long. Germline CDR1 reads SGHDT; CDR2 reads YYEEEE. V lost 5 bases and J 4 bases, leaving 12 bases between the germline ends. CDR3 DNA: TGTGCCAGCAGTCTGACTCCCACCTATGGCTACACCTTC. Protein sequence: CASSLTPTYGYTF. Based on the CDR3 plus reference TRBV5-6 and TRBJ1-2, the full variable domain is DAGVTQSPTHLIKTRGQQVTLRCSPKSGHDTVSWYQQALGQGPQFIFQYYEEEERQRGNFPDRFSGHQFPNYSSELNVNALLLGDSALYLCASSLTPTYGYTFGSGTRLTVV.